The 29 T cell receptor beta chains below come from one sample, sequenced in a study of shared clonotypes between healthy human individuals. Repertoires were generated with immunoSEQ multiplex PCR, while TCRdb's copy carries only in-frame clones and drops some. The profile shows some 1,400,000 clones, 96% of them singletons. Sequencing was done on a sample of naive CD4+ T cells sorted from blood. The subset was: CD45RA+ positively selected. The source of these receptors is a man aged 25-40 years in good health.

The CDR3 here is CAISEGGGSEKLFF. CDR3 bases: TGTGCCATCAGTGAAGGAGGAGGTAGTGAAAAACTGTTTTTT. The genes are TRBV10-3 and TRBJ1-4; no firm D call. Germline CDR1 ENHRY, CDR2 SYGVKD. V shed 3 bases and J shed 7 bases, with 12 bases lying between them. The CDR3 extends over 14 amino acids.

V gene TRBV27 combines with J gene TRBJ2-1, with D tentatively TRBD1 (5 bases). The V end was cut by 7 bases, the J end by 4 bases, with 14 bases between. Germline loops: CDR1 MNHEY, CDR2 SMNVEV (reference sequence). The CDR3 contains 14 residues. CDR3 loop: CASKDSGPYNEQFF. Written as DNA, the CDR3 is TGTGCCAGCAAAGACAGTGGACCGTACAATGAGCAGTTCTTC.

A single count supports this clone. The chain employs TRBV6-4 and TRBJ2-1; 14 bases match TRBD2. This CDR3 spans 15 amino acids. Trimming cost V 4 bases and J 6 bases; bases outside gene matches: 2. CDR1 and CDR2 from the germline V gene are MRHNA and SNTAGT. The chain's CDR3 is CASSVGLAGGNEQFF. Here the CDR3 DNA reads TGTGCCAGCAGTGTCGGACTAGCGGGAGGCAATGAGCAGTTCTTC.

The V gene is TRBV5-5, the J gene TRBJ1-2, with a weak D call TRBD1 (5 bases). This CDR3 comprises 16 residues. The germline V gene has CDR1 SGHKS and CDR2 YYEKEE (reference sequence). The ends were cut back, 2 bases at V and 5 bases at J, with 19 bases in the middle. The chain's CDR3 is CASSLEVGRGGYGYTF. The CDR3 DNA follows: TGTGCCAGCAGCTTAGAAGTGGGGCGCGGGGGTTATGGCTACACCTTC.

In this sample, this clone turned up once. The sample contains more than one DNA sequence encoding this CDR3. This rearrangement joins TRBV28 to TRBJ2-7; D tentatively reads TRBD1 or TRBD2 (5 bases each). The CDR3 sequence is 14 residues long. Trimming left V 6 bases short and J 0 bases short, with 12 bases between. Germline V gives CDR1 MDHEN, CDR2 SYDVKM. The CDR3 is CASSPGGSSYEQYF. As DNA, the CDR3 is TGTGCCAGCAGCCCTGGGGGAAGCTCCTACGAGCAGTACTTC. Full variable domain (outside the CDR3, taken from reference TRBV28 and TRBJ2-7): DVKVTQSSRYLVKRTGEKVFLECVQDMDHENMFWYRQDPGLGLRLIYFSYDVKMKEKGDIPEGYSVSREKKERFSLILESASTNQTSMYLCASSPGGSSYEQYFGPGTRLTVT.

The chain recombines TRBV27 with TRBJ2-1; 15 bases fit TRBD2. The V gene end was trimmed by 7 bases and the J gene end by 15 bases; junction bases not matched to a gene: 19. Germline V CDR1 and CDR2: MNHEY, SMNVEV (reference sequence). The CDR3 spans 17 residues. CDR3: CASNGAAEGLAGGPMFF. The DNA of the CDR3 is TGTGCCAGCAACGGTGCTGCAGAGGGACTAGCGGGAGGACCTATGTTCTTC.

This clone has a single count. The chain joins TRBV7-9 to TRBJ2-7; possibly TRBD1 for D (6 bases). Germline V CDR1 and CDR2: SEHNR, FQNEAQ (reference sequence). Trimming pared 2 bases from V and 3 bases from J, leaving 14 bases between. This CDR3 has 15 amino acids. DNA of the CDR3: TGTGCCAGCAGCTTACTTTCACAGGGAGTCTACGAGCAGTACTTC. Protein: CASSLLSQGVYEQYF.

The V call is TRBV29-1, the J call TRBJ2-6, with D possibly being TRBD1 or TRBD2 (6 bases each). Trimming took 3 bases from V and 0 from J, leaving 9 bases between them. The germline gives CDR1 SQVTM, CDR2 ANQGSEA. The CDR3 runs to 15 residues. The chain's CDR3 is CSVDGGPSGANVLTF. The CDR3 DNA sequence: TGCAGCGTTGATGGGGGGCCCTCTGGGGCCAACGTCCTGACTTTC.

This sequence joins TRBV6-6 and TRBJ2-7; 9 bases are a match to TRBD1. After removal of 6 bases from V and 2 bases from J, the junction contained 11 bases not matched to a gene. From germline, CDR1 is MNHNY and CDR2 SVGAGI (reference sequence). CDR3 length equals 16 residues. DNA for the CDR3: TGTGCCAGCAGCCATCCTACCGGGACAGGGACCTACGAGCAGTACTTC. Amino acid sequence: CASSHPTGTGTYEQYF.

Here the CDR3 reads CASSFSTPNTEAFF. The CDR3 DNA reads as TGTGCCAGCAGCTTTTCAACTCCGAACACTGAAGCTTTCTTT. The rearrangement links TRBV7-8 to TRBJ1-1; D not resolved. Trimming cost V 3 bases and J 1 base, with 9 bases left between them. The germline CDR1 and CDR2 sequences are SGHVS and FQNEAQ. This CDR3 spans 14 amino acids.

The table lists this clone with a count of one. V gene TRBV19 combines with J gene TRBJ1-2; 8 positions match TRBD1. The CDR3 is made up of 15 amino acids. Germline trimming cut 3 bases from V and 2 bases from J; bases unmatched to any gene: 5. Germline assignment: CDR1 LNHDA and CDR2 SQIVND (reference sequence). In DNA form, the CDR3 reads TGTGCCAGTAGTATGAGAGGGGACAGGAACTATGGCTACACCTTC. Amino acids: CASSMRGDRNYGYTF.

The rearrangement links TRBV5-5 to TRBJ1-5; 7 nucleotides line up with TRBD1. CDR1 is SGHKS, CDR2 YYEKEE, per germline (reference sequence). J gave up 0 bases and V 3 bases, and 3 bases lay outside the gene matches. This CDR3 has 15 amino acids. Here the CDR3 reads CASSSTGDSNQPQHF. The CDR3 DNA is TGTGCCAGCAGCTCTACAGGGGATAGCAATCAGCCCCAGCATTTT.

The CDR3 DNA sequence: TGTGCCAGTAGTATAGTTTGGAGCTCCTACAATGAGCAGTTCTTC. Amino acid sequence: CASSIVWSSYNEQFF. The chain uses TRBV19 and TRBJ2-1; D uncertain. Germline values: CDR1 LNHDA, CDR2 SQIVND (reference sequence). V lost 1 base, J lost 0 bases, and 7 bases lay in between. CDR3 length equals 15 residues.

J is TRBJ2-1 and V is TRBV9; 9 bases agree with TRBD1. Trimming took 4 bases from V and 3 from J; bases not matched to a gene: 17. The CDR3 length is 19 residues. Germline CDR1 SGDLS, CDR2 YYNGEE. The CDR3 sequence is CASSFLSGQGLGGYNEQFF. Written as DNA, the CDR3 is TGTGCCAGCAGCTTTTTATCGGGACAGGGACTCGGGGGCTACAATGAGCAGTTCTTC.

This sequence joins TRBV7-2 and TRBJ2-2; possibly TRBD2 for D (5 bases). CDR1 is SGHTA and CDR2 is FQGNSA in the germline V gene. V dropped 5 bases and J dropped 3 bases, with 7 bases sitting between them. The CDR3 sequence is 13 residues long. The CDR3 nucleotides are TGTGCCAGCAGCCACGGGGACACCGGGGAGCTGTTTTTT. This sequence encodes CASSHGDTGELFF.

Note on this clone: The sample contains more than one DNA sequence encoding this CDR3. The V gene is TRBV7-2, the J gene TRBJ2-3, with a possible D match to TRBD1 (5 bases). Germline CDR1 is SGHTA and CDR2 is FQGNSA. The length of the CDR3 is 14 residues. V gave up 0 bases and J gave up 5 bases, with 9 bases separating them. DNA of the CDR3: TGTGCCAGCAGCTTAGCAGGGGCCGAAGATACGCAGTATTTT. It translates to CASSLAGAEDTQYF.

The chain has TRBV2 and TRBJ2-1; D gene ambiguous. CDR1 is SNHLY, CDR2 FYNNEI, per germline. The CDR3 has 14 amino acids. V gave up 3 bases and J gave up 6 bases, with 12 bases separating them. Here the CDR3 DNA reads TGTGCCAGCAGTGAGAGGTCAGTGGGCAATGAGCAGTTCTTC. Its protein product is CASSERSVGNEQFF.

This CDR3 reads CASAGRNTGELFF. In nucleotides, the CDR3 is TGTGCCAGCGCTGGGAGAAACACCGGGGAGCTGTTTTTT. The chain couples TRBV7-9 to TRBJ1-3, with D perhaps TRBD2 (5 bases). The J call may be wrong; the DNA end is better matched by TRBJ2-2. The CDR3 loop spans 13 amino acids. Germline CDR1 SEHNR, CDR2 FQNEAQ (reference sequence).

The chain joins TRBV14 to TRBJ2-7; D is unclear. Germline lookup yields CDR1 SGHDN and CDR2 FVKESK. The V gene lost 4 bases and the J gene lost 0 bases, with 7 bases spanning the gap. The CDR3 contains 13 residues. CDR3 in amino acids: CASSPHISYEQYF. The CDR3 DNA reads TGTGCCAGCAGCCCTCACATCTCCTACGAGCAGTACTTC.

This sequence joins TRBV7-9 and TRBJ2-7; no clear D. The CDR3 length is 15 residues. Germline V gene sequence: CDR1 SEHNR, CDR2 FQNEAQ (reference sequence). Trimming shortened V by 6 bases and J by 6 bases, and 21 bases separated the two germline ends. The CDR3 is CASRMGNIEPGEQYF. CDR3 coding DNA: TGTGCCAGCAGAATGGGAAACATTGAACCCGGCGAGCAGTACTTC.

The chain has TRBV30 and TRBJ2-7; D is undetermined. CDR3 length: 11 residues. V was trimmed by 7 bases and J by 4 bases, leaving 11 bases between them. From germline, CDR1 is GTSNPN and CDR2 SVGIG (reference sequence). The CDR3 here is CASDSAYEQYF. Here the CDR3 DNA reads TGTGCCTCAGACTCGGCGTACGAGCAGTACTTC.

This clone was counted once. The genes are TRBV19 and TRBJ2-7; the match to TRBD2 covers 8 bases. This CDR3 has 14 amino acids. The germline V gene encodes CDR1 LNHDA and CDR2 SQIVND (reference sequence). The V segment lost 4 bases and the J segment 2 bases; nucleotides outside the gene matches: 4. In DNA, the CDR3 is TGTGCCAGTAGTACCATAGCGGGGACCTACGAGCAGTACTTC. Translation gives CASSTIAGTYEQYF.

This rearrangement joins TRBV6-1 to TRBJ1-4, with TRBD1 identical over 8 bases. In germline, CDR1 is MNHNS, CDR2 SASEGT. This CDR3 is built from 13 residues. V trimming: 8 bases; J trimming: 8 bases; junction bases outside the gene matches: 7. The CDR3 is CASHQDRVEKLFF. Here the CDR3 DNA reads TGTGCCAGCCACCAGGACAGGGTAGAAAAACTGTTTTTT.

As DNA, the CDR3 is TGTGCCAGCAGCCCCCCACCAGGGTTATCGAATGAAAAACTGTTTTTT. Translation: CASSPPPGLSNEKLFF. The genes are TRBV28 and TRBJ1-4, with D perhaps TRBD1 (5 bases). V gave up 6 bases and J gave up 5 bases, with 19 bases separating them. Germline assignment: CDR1 MDHEN and CDR2 SYDVKM. The CDR3 has 16 amino acids. Together with reference TRBV28 and TRBJ1-4, the CDR3 gives the full variable domain: DVKVTQSSRYLVKRTGEKVFLECVQDMDHENMFWYRQDPGLGLRLIYFSYDVKMKEKGDIPEGYSVSREKKERFSLILESASTNQTSMYLCASSPPPGLSNEKLFFGSGTQLSVL.

Comments on this clone: The same CDR3 arises from other DNA sequences in this sample as well. The chain combines TRBV28 with TRBJ2-2; D unclear. Deletions cut 1 base from V and 6 bases from J, with 3 bases between. Germline values: CDR1 MDHEN, CDR2 SYDVKM. The CDR3 covers 12 residues. Written as DNA, the CDR3 is TGTGCCAGCAGTTTATCAGCCGGGGAGCTGTTTTTT. Residues: CASSLSAGELFF.

The rearrangement uses TRBV9 and TRBJ2-2; TRBD2 matches at 11 bases. The germline V gene has CDR1 SGDLS and CDR2 YYNGEE. CDR3 length: 16 residues. V trimming: 0 bases; J trimming: 7 bases; junction bases outside the gene matches: 5. The CDR3 loop is CASSVELAGVHGELFF. The CDR3 region has the DNA TGTGCCAGCAGCGTAGAACTAGCGGGAGTTCACGGGGAGCTGTTTTTT.

DNA of the CDR3: TGTGCCAGCAAGGGACATGAAGAGACCCAGTACTTC. Amino acid sequence: CASKGHEETQYF. The rearrangement uses TRBV4-2 and TRBJ2-5, with a possible D match to TRBD1 (6 bases). V was trimmed by 7 bases and J by 3 bases, leaving 9 bases between them. This CDR3 is 12 amino acids long. CDR1 and CDR2 from the germline V gene are LGHNA and YNFKEQ.

The genes are TRBV19 and TRBJ2-5, with TRBD1 matching over 8 bases. The CDR3 is 15 residues long. J lost 4 bases, V lost 5 bases, and 9 bases had no gene match. CDR1 is LNHDA and CDR2 is SQIVND in the germline V gene (reference sequence). CDR3 DNA sequence: TGTGCCAGTAGTTTTCGGACAGGGAAAGTAGAGACCCAGTACTTC. Protein: CASSFRTGKVETQYF.

The rearrangement links TRBV18 to TRBJ2-7; 9 nucleotides match TRBD2. The V gene's germline CDR1 is KGHSH and CDR2 LQKENI. The J segment lost 4 bases and the V segment lost 3 bases, leaving 7 bases of the junction unmatched. CDR3 size: 15 residues. The CDR3 region is CASSPSGTSRYEQYF. In nucleotides, the CDR3 is TGTGCCAGCTCACCCTCCGGGACTAGCAGATACGAGCAGTACTTC.